What follows is one T cell receptor beta chain and its context. The data belong to a study of blood T cell repertoires in COVID-19. Study overall: The United States, Italy and Spain were the sources of the acute and convalescent COVID-19 samples.

V lost 4 bases to trimming and J lost 8 bases, with 21 bases between them. CDR1 and CDR2 (germline): GTSNPN, SVGIG (reference sequence). This CDR3 has 15 residues. This table comes from immunoSEQ multiplex PCR, and its TCRdb copy is limited to in-frame clones, with some not included. Among about 180,000 clones listed, about 87% were seen once. The TCR sequence derives from a woman aged 45-60 years with acute or convalescent COVID-19. The rearrangement uses TRBV30 and TRBJ1-3, with D maybe TRBD1 (5 bases). Sequenced: peripheral blood. The DNA of the CDR3 is TGTGCCTGGAATTCCCTCCCCGGGGGACGAGACACCATATATTTT. It is translated as CAWNSLPGGRDTIYF.